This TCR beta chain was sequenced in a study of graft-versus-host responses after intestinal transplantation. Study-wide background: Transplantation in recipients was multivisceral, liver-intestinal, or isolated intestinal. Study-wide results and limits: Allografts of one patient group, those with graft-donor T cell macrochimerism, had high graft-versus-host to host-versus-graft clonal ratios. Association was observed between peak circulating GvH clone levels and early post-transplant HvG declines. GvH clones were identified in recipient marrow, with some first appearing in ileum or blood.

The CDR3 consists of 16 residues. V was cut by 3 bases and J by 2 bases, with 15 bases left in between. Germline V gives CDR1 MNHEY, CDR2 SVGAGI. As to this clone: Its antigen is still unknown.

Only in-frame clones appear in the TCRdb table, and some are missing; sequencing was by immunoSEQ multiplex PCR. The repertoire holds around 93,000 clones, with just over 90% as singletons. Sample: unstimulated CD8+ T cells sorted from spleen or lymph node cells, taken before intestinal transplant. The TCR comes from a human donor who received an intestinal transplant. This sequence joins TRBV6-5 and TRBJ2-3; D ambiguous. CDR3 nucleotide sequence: TGTGCCAGCAGTTATCGTAGCCCGGAGTTCACAGATACGCAGTATTTT. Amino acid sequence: CASSYRSPEFTDTQYF.